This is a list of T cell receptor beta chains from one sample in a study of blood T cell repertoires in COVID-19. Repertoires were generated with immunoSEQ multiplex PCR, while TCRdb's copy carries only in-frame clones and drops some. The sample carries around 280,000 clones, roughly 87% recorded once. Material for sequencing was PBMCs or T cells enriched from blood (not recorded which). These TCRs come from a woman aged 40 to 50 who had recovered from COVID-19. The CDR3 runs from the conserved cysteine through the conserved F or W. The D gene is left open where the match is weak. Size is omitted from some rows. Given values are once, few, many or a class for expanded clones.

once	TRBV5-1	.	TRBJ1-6	TGCGCCAGCAGCTTGGAAGGGGGAGCTAATTCACCCCTCCACTTT	CASSLEGGANSPLHF
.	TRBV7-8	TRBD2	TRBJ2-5	TGTGCCAGCAGCCCGGGGGGTGGGGGAAGGGACCAAGAGACCCAGTACTTC	CASSPGGGGRDQETQYF
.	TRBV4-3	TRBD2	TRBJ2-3	TGCGCCAGCAGCCTACTAGCGGGAGTTACAGATACGCAGTATTTT	CASSLLAGVTDTQYF
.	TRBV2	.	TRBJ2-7	TGTGCCAGCAGCCTTTCGAGGACAGTCTACGAGCAGTACTTC	CASSLSRTVYEQYF
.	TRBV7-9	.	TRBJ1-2	TGTGCCAGCAGCTTCCCCTCTACGGGCTACACCTTC	CASSFPSTGYTF
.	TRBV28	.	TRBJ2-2	TGTGCCAGCAGACCAGGGAATTCGGGGGAGCTGTTTTTT	CASRPGNSGELFF
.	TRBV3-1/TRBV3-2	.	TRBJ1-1	TGTGCCAGCAGCCACCGGACAGTCTTGAACACTGAAGCTTTCTTT	CASSHRTVLNTEAFF
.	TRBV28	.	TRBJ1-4	TGTGCCAGCAGTTTTAGGGGACACAGGAATGAAAAACTGTTTTTT	CASSFRGHRNEKLFF
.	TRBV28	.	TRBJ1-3	TGTGCCAGCACCGCGGACTCTGGAAACACCATATATTTT	CASTADSGNTIYF
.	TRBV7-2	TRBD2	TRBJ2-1	TGTGCCAGCAGCTCCGGACTAGCGGGGCTCTTC	CASSSGLAGLF
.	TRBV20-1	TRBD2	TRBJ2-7	TGCAGTGCTAGTCTGGCGAGAGCGGGAGCTTCCTACGAGCAGTACTTC	CSASLARAGASYEQYF
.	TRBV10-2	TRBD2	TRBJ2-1	TGCGCCAGCAGTGAGACTAGCGGGAACTACAATGAGCAGTTCTTC	CASSETSGNYNEQFF